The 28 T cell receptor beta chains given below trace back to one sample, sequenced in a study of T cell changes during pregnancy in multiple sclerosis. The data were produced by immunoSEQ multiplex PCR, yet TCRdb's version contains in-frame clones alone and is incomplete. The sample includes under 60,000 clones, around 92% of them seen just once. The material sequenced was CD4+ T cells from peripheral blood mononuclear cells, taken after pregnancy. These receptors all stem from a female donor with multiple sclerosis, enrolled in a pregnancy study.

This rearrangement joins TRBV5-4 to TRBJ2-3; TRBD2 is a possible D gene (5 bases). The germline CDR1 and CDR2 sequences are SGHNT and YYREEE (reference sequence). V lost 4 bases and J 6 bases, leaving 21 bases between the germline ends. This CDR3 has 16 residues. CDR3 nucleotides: TGTGCCAGCAGCACCGGGAAAGGCAGCGGCGAGGATACGCAGTATTTT. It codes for CASSTGKGSGEDTQYF.

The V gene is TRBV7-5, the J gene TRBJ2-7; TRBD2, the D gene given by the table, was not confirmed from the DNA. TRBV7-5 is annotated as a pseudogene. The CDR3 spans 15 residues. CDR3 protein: CARRTWVGETYEQYF. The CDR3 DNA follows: TGTGCCAGAAGAACCTGGGTTGGAGAGACTTACGAGCAGTACTTC.

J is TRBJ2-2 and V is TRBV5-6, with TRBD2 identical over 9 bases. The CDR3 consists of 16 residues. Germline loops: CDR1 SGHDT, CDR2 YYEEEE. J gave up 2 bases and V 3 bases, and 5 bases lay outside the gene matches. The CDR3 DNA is TGTGCCAGCAGCTCACTAGCGGGCGCAAACACCGGGGAGCTGTTTTTT. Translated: CASSSLAGANTGELFF. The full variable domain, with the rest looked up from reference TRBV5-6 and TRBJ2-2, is DAGVTQSPTHLIKTRGQQVTLRCSPKSGHDTVSWYQQALGQGPQFIFQYYEEEERQRGNFPDRFSGHQFPNYSSELNVNALLLGDSALYLCASSSLAGANTGELFFGEGSRLTVL.

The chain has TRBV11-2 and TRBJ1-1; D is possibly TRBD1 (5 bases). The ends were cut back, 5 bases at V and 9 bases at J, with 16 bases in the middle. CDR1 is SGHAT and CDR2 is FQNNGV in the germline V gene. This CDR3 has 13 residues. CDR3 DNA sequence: TGTGCCAGCAGCCCCGAGTCGGGGACTAAAGCTTTCTTT. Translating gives CASSPESGTKAFF.

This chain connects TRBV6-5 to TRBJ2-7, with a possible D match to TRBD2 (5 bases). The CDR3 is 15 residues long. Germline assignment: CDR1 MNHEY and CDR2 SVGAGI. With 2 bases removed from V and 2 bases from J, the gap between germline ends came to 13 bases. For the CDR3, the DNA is TGTGCCAGCAGTTACGGCGCTAGCCGGGCCTACGAGCAGTACTTC. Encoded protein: CASSYGASRAYEQYF.

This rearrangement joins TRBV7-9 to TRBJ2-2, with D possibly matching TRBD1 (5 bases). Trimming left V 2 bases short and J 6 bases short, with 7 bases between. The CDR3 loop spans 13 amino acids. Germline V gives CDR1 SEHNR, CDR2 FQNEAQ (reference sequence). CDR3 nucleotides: TGTGCCAGCAGCTTAAAAGGGGCCGGGGAGCTGTTTTTT. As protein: CASSLKGAGELFF.

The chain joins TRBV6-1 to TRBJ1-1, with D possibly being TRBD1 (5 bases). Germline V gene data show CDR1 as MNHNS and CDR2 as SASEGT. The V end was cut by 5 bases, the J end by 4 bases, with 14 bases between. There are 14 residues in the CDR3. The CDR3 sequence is CASSRGEIGTEAFF. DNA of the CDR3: TGTGCCAGCAGTCGGGGGGAGATCGGCACTGAAGCTTTCTTT.

The CDR3 coding sequence is TGTGCCAGCAGCTTAGGGGGAGCGGGAGCGGGCTACGAGCAGTACTTC. It codes for CASSLGGAGAGYEQYF. V and J are TRBV7-2 and TRBJ2-7; 8 nucleotides match TRBD2. This CDR3 has 16 residues. Germline V gene sequence: CDR1 SGHTA, CDR2 FQGNSA. V shed 1 base and J 3 bases; nucleotides not matched to a gene: 8.

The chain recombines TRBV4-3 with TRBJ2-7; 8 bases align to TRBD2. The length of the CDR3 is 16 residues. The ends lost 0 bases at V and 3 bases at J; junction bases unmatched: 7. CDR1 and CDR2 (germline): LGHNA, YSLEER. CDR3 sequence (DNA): TGCGCCAGCAGCCAAGATTGGGGGCTAGCGGGCTACGAGCAGTACTTC. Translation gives CASSQDWGLAGYEQYF.

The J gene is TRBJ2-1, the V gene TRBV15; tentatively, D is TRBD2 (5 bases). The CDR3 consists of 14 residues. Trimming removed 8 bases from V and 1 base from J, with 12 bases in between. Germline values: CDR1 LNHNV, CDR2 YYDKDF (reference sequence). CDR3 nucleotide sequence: TGTGCCACCGGCCGGGATCGGTCCTACAATGAGCAGTTCTTC. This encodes CATGRDRSYNEQFF.

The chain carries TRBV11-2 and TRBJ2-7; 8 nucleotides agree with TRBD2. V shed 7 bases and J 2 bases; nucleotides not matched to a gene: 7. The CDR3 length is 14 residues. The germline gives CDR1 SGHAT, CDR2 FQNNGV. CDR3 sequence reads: CASKTREGAYEQYF. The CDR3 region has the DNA TGTGCCAGCAAGACCCGGGAGGGGGCCTACGAGCAGTACTTC.

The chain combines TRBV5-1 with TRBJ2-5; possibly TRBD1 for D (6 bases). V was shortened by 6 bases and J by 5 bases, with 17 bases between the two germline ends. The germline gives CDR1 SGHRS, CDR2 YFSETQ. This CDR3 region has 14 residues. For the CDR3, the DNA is TGCGCCAGCACAGGACAGCCAAACGTGGAGACCCAGTACTTC. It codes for CASTGQPNVETQYF.

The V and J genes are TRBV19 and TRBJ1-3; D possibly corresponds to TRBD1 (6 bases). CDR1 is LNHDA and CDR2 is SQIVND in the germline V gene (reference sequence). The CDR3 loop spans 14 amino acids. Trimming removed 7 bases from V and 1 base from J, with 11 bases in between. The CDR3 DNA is TGTGCCAGTATTGCCGACAGGTCTGGAAACACCATATATTTT. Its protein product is CASIADRSGNTIYF.

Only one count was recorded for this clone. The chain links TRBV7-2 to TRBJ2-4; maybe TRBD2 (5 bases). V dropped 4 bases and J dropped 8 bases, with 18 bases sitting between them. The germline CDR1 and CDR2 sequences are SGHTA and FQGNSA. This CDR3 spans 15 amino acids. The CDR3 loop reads CASSYSSEAGDIQYF. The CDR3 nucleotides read TGTGCCAGCAGCTATAGTAGCGAGGCCGGGGACATTCAGTACTTC.

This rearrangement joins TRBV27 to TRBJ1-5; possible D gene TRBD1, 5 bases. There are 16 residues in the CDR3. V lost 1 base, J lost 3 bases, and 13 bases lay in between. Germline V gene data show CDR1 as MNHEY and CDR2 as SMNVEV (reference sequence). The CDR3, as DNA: TGTGCCAGCAGTTTATTAGGTGCGGGACCCAATCAGCCCCAGCATTTT. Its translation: CASSLLGAGPNQPQHF.

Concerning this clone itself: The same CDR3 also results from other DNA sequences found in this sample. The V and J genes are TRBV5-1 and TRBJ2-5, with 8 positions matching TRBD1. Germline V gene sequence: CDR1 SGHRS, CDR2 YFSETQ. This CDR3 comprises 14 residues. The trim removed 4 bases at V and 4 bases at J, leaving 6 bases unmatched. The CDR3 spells CASSPGQGRETQYF. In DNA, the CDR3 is TGCGCCAGCAGCCCAGGACAGGGCAGAGAGACCCAGTACTTC.

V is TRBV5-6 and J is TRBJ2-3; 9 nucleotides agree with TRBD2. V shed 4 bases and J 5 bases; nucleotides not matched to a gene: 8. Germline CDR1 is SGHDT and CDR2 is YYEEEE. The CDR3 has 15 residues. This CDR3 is CASSNLAGEKDTQYF. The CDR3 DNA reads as TGTGCCAGCAGCAACTTAGCGGGAGAAAAAGATACGCAGTATTTT.

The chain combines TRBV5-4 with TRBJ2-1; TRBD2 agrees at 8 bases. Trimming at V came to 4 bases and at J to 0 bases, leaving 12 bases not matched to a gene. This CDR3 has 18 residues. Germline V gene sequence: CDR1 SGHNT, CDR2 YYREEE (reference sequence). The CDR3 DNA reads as TGTGCCAGCAGCCCCTCGTATAGCGGGAAGTACTCCTACAATGAGCAGTTCTTC. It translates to CASSPSYSGKYSYNEQFF.

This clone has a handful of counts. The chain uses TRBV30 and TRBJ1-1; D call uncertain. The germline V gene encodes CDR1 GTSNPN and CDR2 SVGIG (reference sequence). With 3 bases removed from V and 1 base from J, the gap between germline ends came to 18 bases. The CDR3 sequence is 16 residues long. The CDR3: CAWRFRSQRGNTEAFF. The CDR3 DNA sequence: TGTGCCTGGAGATTTCGAAGCCAACGGGGGAACACTGAAGCTTTCTTT.

The CDR3 loop reads CASSLGLAGRISYNEQFF. The CDR3 coding sequence is TGTGCCAGCAGCTTAGGACTAGCGGGGCGAATCTCCTACAATGAGCAGTTCTTC. This sequence joins TRBV11-2 and TRBJ2-1, with TRBD2 matching 11 bases. The germline gives CDR1 SGHAT, CDR2 FQNNGV. The CDR3 is made up of 18 amino acids. V lost 1 base to trimming and J lost 0 bases; unmatched junction nucleotides: 5.

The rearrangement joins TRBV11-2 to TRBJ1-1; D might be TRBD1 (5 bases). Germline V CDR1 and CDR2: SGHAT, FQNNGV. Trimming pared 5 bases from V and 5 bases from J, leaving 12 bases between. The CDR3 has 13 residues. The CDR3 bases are TGTGCCAGCAGCACGACGGGGGGAACTGAAGCTTTCTTT. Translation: CASSTTGGTEAFF.

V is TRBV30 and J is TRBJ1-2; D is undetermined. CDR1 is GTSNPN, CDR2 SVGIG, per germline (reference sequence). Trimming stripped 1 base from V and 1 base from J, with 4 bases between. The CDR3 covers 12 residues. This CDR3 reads CAWSAFNYGYTF. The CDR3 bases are TGTGCCTGGAGTGCCTTTAACTATGGCTACACCTTC.

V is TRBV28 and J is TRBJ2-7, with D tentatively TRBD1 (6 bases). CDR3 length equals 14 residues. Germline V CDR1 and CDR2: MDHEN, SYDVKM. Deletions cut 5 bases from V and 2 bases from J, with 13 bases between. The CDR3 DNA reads TGTGCCAGCAGTGACGACAGGAGAGCCTACGAGCAGTACTTC. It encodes CASSDDRRAYEQYF.

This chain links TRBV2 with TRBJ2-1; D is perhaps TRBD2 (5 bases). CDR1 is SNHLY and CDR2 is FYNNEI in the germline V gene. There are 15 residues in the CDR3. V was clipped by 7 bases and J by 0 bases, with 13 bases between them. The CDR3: CASKEVGSSYNEQFF. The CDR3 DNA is TGTGCCAGCAAGGAGGTGGGGAGCTCCTACAATGAGCAGTTCTTC.

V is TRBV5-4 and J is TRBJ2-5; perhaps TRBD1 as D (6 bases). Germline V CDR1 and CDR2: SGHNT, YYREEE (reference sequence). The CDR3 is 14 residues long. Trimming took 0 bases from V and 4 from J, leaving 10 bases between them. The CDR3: CASSLAAGVETQYF. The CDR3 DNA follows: TGTGCCAGCAGCTTGGCCGCAGGGGTAGAGACCCAGTACTTC. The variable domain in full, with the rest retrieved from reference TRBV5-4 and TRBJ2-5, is ETGVTQSPTHLIKTRGQQVTLRCSSQSGHNTVSWYQQALGQGPQFIFQYYREEENGRGNFPPRFSGLQFPNYSSELNVNALELDDSALYLCASSLAAGVETQYFGPGTRLLVL.

CDR3 region: CASSLGDRGTGELFF. DNA for the CDR3: TGCGCCAGCAGCTTGGGGGACAGGGGCACCGGGGAGCTGTTTTTT. The genes are TRBV5-1 and TRBJ2-2; 10 nucleotides match TRBD1. The CDR3 sequence is 15 residues long. Unmatched junction bases numbered 0, after V lost 0 bases and J lost 4 bases. Germline CDR1 is SGHRS and CDR2 is YFSETQ.

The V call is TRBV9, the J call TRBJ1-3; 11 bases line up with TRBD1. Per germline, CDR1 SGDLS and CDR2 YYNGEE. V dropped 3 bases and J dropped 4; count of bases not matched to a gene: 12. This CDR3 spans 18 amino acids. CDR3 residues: CASSELPRTGGAGNTIYF. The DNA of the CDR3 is TGTGCCAGCAGCGAACTACCTAGGACAGGGGGCGCGGGAAACACCATATATTTT.

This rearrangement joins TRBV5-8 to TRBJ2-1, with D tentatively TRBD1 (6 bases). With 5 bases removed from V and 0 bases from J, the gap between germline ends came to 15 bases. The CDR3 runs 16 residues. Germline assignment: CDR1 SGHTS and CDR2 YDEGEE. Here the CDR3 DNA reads TGTGCCAGCAGTCAAGGGGACATCTTCTCCTACAATGAGCAGTTCTTC. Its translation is CASSQGDIFSYNEQFF. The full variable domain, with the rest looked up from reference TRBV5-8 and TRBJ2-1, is EAGVTQSPTHLIKTRGQQATLRCSPISGHTSVYWYQQALGLGLQFLLWYDEGEERNRGNFPPRFSGRQFPNYSSELNVNALELEDSALYLCASSQGDIFSYNEQFFGPGTRLTVL.